This T cell receptor (beta chain) was found in a study of CD8+ T cells in alopecia areata listed by TCRdb under 2018. General notes on the study: Treated patients were enrolled in an open-label pilot trial of oral tofacitinib, 5 to 10 mg twice daily, for moderate-to-severe alopecia areata. Biopsies were taken from tofacitinib-treated patients at baseline and again at 4 and 24 weeks into treatment, and several of those patients also had a later scalp biopsy. RNA was extracted with the PAXgene miRNA kit for fixed scalp, the miRNeasy kit for PBMCs, and the RNeasy kit for mouse skin. Clonality in the scalp was compared among normal scalp (n=4), patchy alopecia areata scalp (n=8), and alopecia totalis/universalis scalp (n=8). To study T cell clonal expansion in alopecia areata, the researchers applied high-throughput TCRbeta sequencing to both the C3H/HeJ mouse model and human patients. Patients stayed on tofacitinib for 6 to 18 months and then had 6 months of follow-up off drug so that delayed response and recurrence could be assessed. immunoSEQ multiplex PCR using 35 Vbeta forward primers and 13 Jbeta reverse primers was used to amplify TCRbeta CDR3 regions. In humans, TCRbeta sequencing was performed on scalp tissue and on sorted CD4+ and CD8+ peripheral blood T cells from healthy controls and from patients with patchy or totalis/universalis alopecia areata.

Concerning this clone itself: No antigen is known for it. Qualities for individual bases were not recorded, and no much larger clone is one base off.

Lesional scalp punch biopsies and peripheral blood were collected from alopecia areata patients. PBMCs were isolated by density centrifugation and stained for CD3, CD4 and CD8, and CD4+ and CD8+ T cells were sorted on a FACSAria. The library was generated by the immunoSEQ multiplex PCR assay. To provide template for TCR sequencing, every sample had RNA extracted and reverse transcribed into cDNA. SuperScript III was used to make first-strand cDNA, primed with a 2:1 mix of oligo-dT and random hexamers. A synthetic immune receptor repertoire was used to gauge amplification bias, and whatever bias remained was removed computationally. The published analysis was carried out like this. Raw reads were preprocessed to remove errors, and CDR3 was defined by IMGT conventions from the conserved cysteine to phenylalanine. Clonality was computed as 1 minus the Shannon entropy, with the entropy normalized by log2 of the number of productive unique TCRs. Whether each scalp clone was CD4 or CD8 was inferred by checking scalp TCRbeta sequences against the CD4 and CD8 repertoires from sorted blood. Imported from immuneACCESS, the table was reduced by TCRdb to in-frame sequences with V and J called. These copies leave out some clones; in studies compared against another copy, an unresolved V gene accounts for under half, and the cause of the remainder is not known. V and J calls and clone size are given by that table; D and trimming were obtained from the DNA. Present in this sample are approximately 150,000 clones, around 47% of which were seen just once. The top ten hold approximately 7% of the sample.

Results and caveats for the whole study, not just this receptor: TCR sequences shared between patients were less clear than in mice, possibly partly because of HLA diversity in the patient population. Resident alphabeta T cells in normal human skin are also sequenced, complicating scalp TCR repertoire analysis, unlike mouse skin dominated by gammadelta T cells. Compared with normal scalp, lesional scalp, particularly in alopecia totalis/universalis, had higher clonality and more expanded CD8+ clones, which suggests antigenic drive.

CDR1 is given as SGHRS and CDR2 as YFSETQ, both from the germline V gene. The CDR3 runs 16 residues from the cysteine to the phenylalanine. This entry keeps only the CDR3 DNA: 48 bases, framed from base 1. Clipping removes 0 bases from V and 9 bases from J, with 9 as the unmatched junction base count. The chain was built from TRBV5-1 and TRBJ2-1, and 10 bases in between align with TRBD2. The receptor's source is a human donor with alopecia areata. The sequenced material came from CD4+ T cells sorted from blood. The CDR3 has the sequence CASSLGLAGELTEQFF. The DNA is as follows: TGCGCCAGCAGCTTGGGCCTAGCGGGAGAGTTGACTGAGCAGTTCTTC.